A selection of T cell receptor beta chains follows, all from one sample in a study of shared clonotypes between healthy human individuals. TCRdb's copy holds only in-frame clones and misses some; the assay was immunoSEQ multiplex PCR. The table shows around 2,000,000 clones, with 95% occurring only once. The material sequenced was naive CD4+ T cells sorted from blood. These receptors originate from a man aged 18 to 30 in good health. CDR3s include the opening cysteine and the closing phenylalanine or tryptophan. D genes are given only for firm matches. The size entry is marked missing in some rows and otherwise reads once, few, many or a size class.

V gene	D gene	J gene	clone size	CDR3 DNA	CDR3 protein
TRBV4-3	.	TRBJ2-1	.	TGCGCCAGCAGCCAAGAATGGGGCAGGGGCGTATACAATGAGCAGTTCTTC	CASSQEWGRGVYNEQFF
TRBV11-3	TRBD2	TRBJ2-7	.	TGTGCCAGCAGCCCGGGGGGTTACGAGCAGTACTTC	CASSPGGYEQYF
TRBV7-8	.	TRBJ1-1	.	TGTGCCAGCAGTCGGGACGGAGGGAACACTGAAGCTTTCTTT	CASSRDGGNTEAFF
TRBV6-1	TRBD2	TRBJ2-7	.	TGTGCCAGCAGGCCGAGCGGGGGGAACGAGCAGTACTTC	CASRPSGGNEQYF
TRBV6-5	.	TRBJ1-1	once	TGTGCCAGCAGTTATAATTCCGGGATGGATACTGAAGCTTTCTTT	CASSYNSGMDTEAFF
TRBV19	.	TRBJ1-1	.	TGTGCCAGTAGTATAATGAGGGGACACCCGGCTTTCTTT	CASSIMRGHPAFF
TRBV11-2	TRBD1	TRBJ2-7	.	TGTGCCAGCAGCTCAACCGGGACAGGGGGCTACGAGCAGTACTTC	CASSSTGTGGYEQYF
TRBV7-2	.	TRBJ1-3	.	TGTGCCAGCAGCTCCTATTGGTCTGGAAACACCATATATTTT	CASSSYWSGNTIYF
TRBV6-1	.	TRBJ2-1	.	TGTGCCAGCTCGAGGTCCGACAATGAGCAGTTCTTC	CASSRSDNEQFF
TRBV4-1	.	TRBJ2-2	.	TGCGCCAGCAGGTCTACCGGGACCTCCACCGGGGAGCTGTTTTTT	CASRSTGTSTGELFF
TRBV7-2	TRBD2	TRBJ2-4	.	TGTGCCAGCAGCTTAGTGTCGGGAGGGCCTGGCAAAAACATTCAGTACTTC	CASSLVSGGPGKNIQYF
TRBV5-1	.	TRBJ1-1	.	TGCGCCAGCAGCCACGGGAGGCAGCGCTCAGTTGGGATGAACACTGAAGCTTTCTTT	CASSHGRQRSVGMNTEAFF
TRBV4-1	.	TRBJ1-4	.	TGCGCCAGCACCCCGGGGGGAGTTAATGAAAAACTGTTTTTT	CASTPGGVNEKLFF
TRBV7-9	.	TRBJ1-4	.	TGTGCCAGCAGCTTAGGACGGAATGCGGGGAATGAAAAACTGTTTTTT	CASSLGRNAGNEKLFF
TRBV7-2	.	TRBJ1-4	.	TGTGCCAGCAGCCGTCGGGGGAGGGCTAATGAAAAACTGTTTTTT	CASSRRGRANEKLFF
TRBV7-9	.	TRBJ2-2	.	TGTGCCAGCGCGCGGGATGCCGGGGAGCTGTTTTTT	CASARDAGELFF
TRBV1	.	TRBJ2-6	.	TGCACCAGCAGCCACTCCTATTGGACTGTTCGCTCTGGGGCCAACGTCCTGACTTTC	CTSSHSYWTVRSGANVLTF
TRBV6-1	.	TRBJ2-7	.	TGTGCCAGCAGTGTAGGGGGTCTGAGCTCCTACGAGCAGTACTTC	CASSVGGLSSYEQYF
TRBV6-5	.	TRBJ2-2	.	TGTGCCAGCAGTTACGAACTCAACACCGGGGAGCTGTTTTTT	CASSYELNTGELFF
TRBV5-1	TRBD1	TRBJ2-4	.	TGCGCCAGCAGCAAGGGGACAGCCCTAGCCAAAAACATTCAGTACTTC	CASSKGTALAKNIQYF
TRBV5-4	.	TRBJ1-1	.	TGTGCCAGCAGCTTTAGGGACGTCGGGGAAGCTTTCTTT	CASSFRDVGEAFF
TRBV28	.	TRBJ1-2	.	TGTGCCAGCACCTCTTCGTCTCAAATCTATGGCTACACCTTC	CASTSSSQIYGYTF
TRBV18	.	TRBJ1-1	.	TGTGCCAGCGCACCGGGTTTGAACAGGGTGAACACTGAAGCTTTCTTT	CASAPGLNRVNTEAFF
TRBV7-6	TRBD2	TRBJ2-1	once	TGTGCCAGCAGCTCTAGCGGGAGTAAGCAGTTCTTC	CASSSSGSKQFF
TRBV19	TRBD1	TRBJ1-1	.	TGTGCCAGTAGTATTTCTCGACAGGGCTGGATGAACACTGAAGCTTTCTTT	CASSISRQGWMNTEAFF
TRBV30	.	TRBJ1-5	.	TGTGCCTGGAGTGTAGGAGGGTCGCCTCAGCCCCAGCATTTT	CAWSVGGSPQPQHF
TRBV30	.	TRBJ1-2	.	TGTGCCTGGAGCGGGGCTCAGGTCTATGGCTACACCTTC	CAWSGAQVYGYTF
TRBV10-3	.	TRBJ1-3	.	TGTGCCATCAGTGACCCGGACGGACGCCGGGCTGGAAACACCATATATTTT	CAISDPDGRRAGNTIYF
TRBV18	.	TRBJ2-3	.	TGTGCCAGCTCACCCGCAGATACGCAGTATTTT	CASSPADTQYF
TRBV5-6	.	TRBJ2-3	.	TGTGCCAGCAGCGTAGACAGAAGCACAGATACGCAGTATTTT	CASSVDRSTDTQYF